This TCR beta chain was found in a study of shared clonotypes between healthy human individuals. Clones were sequenced by immunoSEQ multiplex PCR, and TCRdb holds only the in-frame ones, with some missing. The repertoire has over a million clones, 98% of them found once; the top ten carry under 0.45%. The sample was naive CD4+ T cells sorted from blood. Documented subset: CD45RA+ positively selected. This clonotype was sampled from a man aged 25 to 40 in good health.

CDR3 sequence reads: CASRTGEVGTDTQYF. Here the CDR3 DNA reads TGTGCCAGTAGGACAGGGGAGGTAGGCACAGATACGCAGTATTTT. The chain links TRBV19 to TRBJ2-3, with 8 bases matching TRBD1. CDR3 size: 15 residues. The V gene's germline CDR1 is LNHDA and CDR2 SQIVND (reference sequence). J gave up 1 base and V 6 bases, and 6 bases lay outside the gene matches.